A few counts support the clone carrying this T cell receptor (beta chain). No antigen is known for it. Both iRepertoire HTBI primers and Arm-PCR of CDR3 regions were used to build the TCR beta libraries. TCRdb re-called the multiplex PCR reads with MiXCR, one entry per CDR3 protein. Of hundreds of thousands of distinct CDR3 sequences listed, approximately 16% are singletons. The entry originates in a study of regulatory T cells in long-lasting Graves disease. Study observations and caveats: Persistent Graves' patients possessed reduced TCR diversity relative to recently diagnosed ones. Persistent patients shared more public clonotypes (approximately 2,800) than new patients (roughly 970).

Time point specified: newly diagnosed GD, antithyroid drugs for less than 3 months. From PBMCs, RNA was extracted and then used to make the TCR library. These data were also filed under a second study, of T cells in Graves' hyperthyroidism and ophthalmopathy. In that study: The model's output predicted ophthalmopathy at a median of about 5.9 months prior to onset.

The source is a woman aged 25-40 years with Graves disease. Sequences were derived from peripheral blood mononuclear cells (PBMCs), sampled at new diagnosis, from a patient treated with antithyroid drugs.

The CDR3 DNA follows: TGCAGTGCTAAATTTCGATCTAACACCGGGGAGCTGTTTTTT. As protein: CSAKFRSNTGELFF. The gene calls are TRBV20-1 and TRBJ2-2; D remains unclear. Germline values: CDR1 DFQATT, CDR2 SNEGSKA (reference sequence). The CDR3 runs 14 residues. The germline V and J ends were trimmed by 4 bases and 2 bases, with 11 bases remaining between them.